This T cell receptor (beta chain) was observed in a study of CD8+ T cells in alopecia areata listed by TCRdb under 2018. Turning to the overall study: Treated patients were enrolled in an open-label pilot trial of oral tofacitinib at 5 to 10 mg twice daily for moderate-to-severe alopecia areata. Patients received tofacitinib for 6 to 18 months and were then followed off drug for 6 months to check for delayed response and recurrence. To study T cell clonal expansion in alopecia areata, the researchers applied high-throughput TCRbeta sequencing to both the C3H/HeJ mouse model and human patients. Scalp tissue and sorted CD4+ and CD8+ peripheral blood T cells from patchy and totalis/universalis alopecia areata patients and from healthy controls were covered by human TCRbeta sequencing. Patients on tofacitinib were biopsied at baseline and after 4 and 24 weeks of treatment, and several of the patients also had a later scalp biopsy. Scalp clonality was compared among normal scalp (n=4), patchy alopecia areata scalp (n=8), and alopecia totalis/universalis scalp (n=8). RNA was obtained with the PAXgene miRNA kit for fixed scalp, the miRNeasy kit for PBMCs, and the RNeasy kit for mouse skin. immunoSEQ multiplex PCR using 35 Vbeta forward primers and 13 Jbeta reverse primers was used to amplify TCRbeta CDR3 regions. Study-level results and caveats: Shared TCR sequences between patients were less evident than in mice, which may be partly attributable to HLA diversity in the patient population. Compared with normal scalp, lesional scalp, particularly in alopecia totalis/universalis, had higher clonality and more expanded CD8+ clones, which suggests antigenic drive. Unlike mouse skin, which is dominated by gammadelta T cells, normal human skin has resident alphabeta T cells that are also sequenced, and this complicates analysis of the scalp TCR repertoire.

The junction carries 6 bases between V and J, which are trimmed by 0 bases and 1 base respectively. CDR1 and CDR2, looked up from the germline V gene, are SGHNT and YENEEA. The cysteine opens and the phenylalanine closes a CDR3 of 14 amino acids. Just CDR3 DNA is preserved here, 42 bases in frame from base 1. Interpreted using the paper, the time point label stands for: baseline before oral tofacitinib. From alopecia areata patients, peripheral blood was collected along with lesional scalp punch biopsies. PBMCs were isolated by density centrifugation and stained for CD3, CD4 and CD8, and CD4+ and CD8+ T cells were sorted on a FACSAria. Libraries were prepared through the immunoSEQ multiplex PCR assay. RNA was extracted from all samples and reverse transcribed into cDNA, which served as template for TCR sequencing. First-strand cDNA was synthesized using SuperScript III with a 2:1 mix of oligo-dT and random hexamers. Amplification bias was assessed with a synthetic immune receptor repertoire, and residual bias was removed computationally. As for the original processing: Raw reads were preprocessed to remove errors, and CDR3 was defined according to IMGT conventions as the region from the conserved cysteine to phenylalanine. Clonality was computed as 1 minus the Shannon entropy, with the entropy normalized by log2 of the number of productive unique TCRs. Whether scalp clones were CD4 or CD8 was inferred by matching scalp TCRbeta sequences against CD4 and CD8 repertoires sorted from blood. This is the immuneACCESS table as TCRdb keeps it, with only in-frame sequences that have V and J called. A part of the clones is gone; compared with another copy, unresolved V genes explain less than half, and the rest is unexplained. V and J calls and clone size come straight from that table; D and trimming were deduced from the DNA. Counted in this sample were approximately 54,000 clones; around 96% of them appeared once. Of the sample, about 26% falls within the top ten clones.

Details on this clone: Its antigen is unknown. No much larger clone exists at a distance of one base, and base qualities are not known.

The TCR sequence derives from a human donor with alopecia areata. The source was CD8+ T cells sorted from blood, collected at week 0. The chain couples TRBV11-3 to TRBJ1-1, with no D gene named confidently. The DNA is as follows: TGTGCCAGCAGCTTAGAGGGCCCGAACACTGAAGCTTTCTTT. Translated, this is CASSLEGPNTEAFF. The entire variable domain, with the stretches around the CDR3 drawn from the reference TRBV11-3 and TRBJ1-1 proteins, is EAGVVQSPRYKIIEKKQPVAFWCNPISGHNTLYWYLQNLGQGPELLIRYENEEAVDDSQLPKDRFSAERLKGVDSTLKIQPAELGDSAVYLCASSLEGPNTEAFFGQGTRLTVV.